Here is one TCR beta chain with its context. This sample stems from a study of OX40 agonist ivuxolimab in advanced cancers. Across the whole study: The dose of intravenous ivuxolimab that patients received every 2 weeks ranged from 0.01 to 10 mg/kg. A history of anti-PD-1, anti-PD-L1 or anti-CTLA-4 therapy was acceptable, and 40% had some. Dose-escalation patients had hepatocellular carcinoma, melanoma, renal cell or head and neck cancer.

Sequenced by immunoSEQ multiplex PCR; TCRdb stores in-frame clones only, minus some. Of fewer than 65,000 clones in the sample, nearly 90% were seen once. The sample in question was CD4+ or CD8+ T cells sorted from blood, obtained in a trial of the OX40 agonist ivuxolimab. The TCR sequence derives from an adult with an advanced solid tumor such as melanoma, head and neck, liver or kidney cancer.

This CDR3 reads CASSLGRTVLGEQFF. DNA for the CDR3: TGTGCCAGCAGCTTAGGAAGGACAGTCCTGGGTGAGCAGTTCTTC. The chain has TRBV11-2 and TRBJ2-1; possible D gene TRBD1, 6 bases. The germline V gene encodes CDR1 SGHAT and CDR2 FQNNGV. Trimming shortened V by 1 base and J by 9 bases, and 16 bases separated the two germline ends. CDR3 length equals 15 residues. Combining the CDR3 with reference TRBV11-2 and TRBJ2-1 gives the whole variable domain EAGVAQSPRYKIIEKRQSVAFWCNPISGHATLYWYQQILGQGPKLLIQFQNNGVVDDSQLPKDRFSAERLKGVDSTLKIQPAKLEDSAVYLCASSLGRTVLGEQFFGPGTRLTVL.